These 25 T cell receptor beta chains were sequenced from one sample in a study of control samples from healthy donors and cancer patients (dated by TCRdb to 2020 to 2022). The library was built by means of the immunoSEQ multiplex PCR assay. TCRdb's version of the immuneACCESS table is confined to in-frame rearrangements and falls short of the full clone set. An unresolved V gene accounts for under half of the shortfall where checked; the remainder is of unknown origin. This sample has roughly 100,000 clones in its table, and roughly 90% of those were observed once. The top ten hold 7.8% of the sample. The sequenced sample was blood. The source of these receptors is a young man in good health.

CDR3 amino acids: CASSESRVSRAVETQYF. The CDR3 DNA reads TGCGCCAGCAGTGAGTCAAGGGTTTCCAGGGCCGTGGAGACCCAGTACTTC. This rearrangement joins TRBV10-1 to TRBJ2-5; D might be TRBD1 (5 bases). The CDR3 totals 17 residues. Trimming took 0 bases from V and 5 from J, leaving 19 bases between them. Germline V gene data show CDR1 as WNHNN and CDR2 as SYGVQD (reference sequence).

This clone was recorded only once. The chain couples TRBV12-5 to TRBJ2-1; TRBD2 agrees at 9 bases. Looked up from germline, CDR1 is LGHNT and CDR2 is FRNRAP. The trim removed 0 bases at V and 5 bases at J, leaving 5 bases unmatched. This CDR3 has 16 amino acids. The CDR3 reads CASGLVLAGVNNEQFF. The CDR3, as DNA: TGTGCTAGTGGTTTGGTGTTAGCGGGAGTCAACAATGAGCAGTTCTTC.

The chain recombines TRBV20-1 with TRBJ2-4; 9 bases are shared with TRBD1. From germline, CDR1 is DFQATT and CDR2 SNEGSKA (reference sequence). Trimming cost V 5 bases and J 0 bases; bases outside gene matches: 8. The CDR3 spans 16 residues. The CDR3 nucleotides are TGCAGTGCTGGTGGGGACAGGGAGTTAGCCAAAAACATTCAGTACTTC. Amino acid sequence: CSAGGDRELAKNIQYF.

This rearrangement joins TRBV7-2 to TRBJ2-5; TRBD2 is a possible D gene (6 bases). The germline V gene encodes CDR1 SGHTA and CDR2 FQGNSA. Trimming cost V 5 bases and J 5 bases, with 15 bases left between them. The CDR3 runs to 14 residues. The CDR3 loop reads CASSPRRAGETQYF. The CDR3 region has the DNA TGTGCCAGCAGCCCCCGCCGGGCGGGGGAGACCCAGTACTTC. The entire variable domain, with the rest obtained from reference TRBV7-2 and TRBJ2-5, is as follows: GAGVSQSPSNKVTEKGKDVELRCDPISGHTALYWYRQSLGQGLEFLIYFQGNSAPDKSGLPSDRFSAERTGGSVSTLTIQRTQQEDSAVYLCASSPRRAGETQYFGPGTRLLVL.

This sequence joins TRBV11-2 and TRBJ2-1, with 11 bases fitting TRBD2. The CDR3 totals 16 residues. The ends lost 1 base at V and 9 bases at J; junction bases unmatched: 8. Germline CDR1 reads SGHAT; CDR2 reads FQNNGV. The CDR3 DNA follows: TGTGCCAGCAGCTTAGTAGCGGGAGGGCCCTCGGGTGAGCAGTTCTTC. Protein product: CASSLVAGGPSGEQFF.

The chain has TRBV24-1 and TRBJ2-7; D uncertain. Per germline, CDR1 KGHDR and CDR2 SFDVKD. CDR3 size: 15 residues. Between the trimmed V and J ends, which lost 12 bases and 3 bases, there was a span of 23 bases. DNA for the CDR3: TGTGCCGCCTGCTTGTTAGGTATTTGGAACTACGAGCAGTACGTC. It yields the protein CAACLLGIWNYEQYV.

In its sample, this clone was seen once. The J gene is TRBJ1-2, the V gene TRBV30, with 8 bases aligning to TRBD1. Germline V CDR1 and CDR2: GTSNPN, SVGIG (reference sequence). The V gene end was trimmed by 3 bases and the J gene end by 8 bases; junction bases not matched to a gene: 8. CDR3 length equals 13 residues. CDR3 region: CAWSQGQAWGYTF. The CDR3 DNA sequence: TGTGCCTGGAGCCAGGGACAGGCTTGGGGCTACACCTTC.

The chain couples TRBV28 to TRBJ1-2; 9 bases agree with TRBD1. Germline V CDR1 and CDR2: MDHEN, SYDVKM. Losses at the gene ends were 4 bases for V and 8 bases for J; bases not matched to a gene: 5. The CDR3 consists of 13 residues. The CDR3 loop is CASSSGQGRGYTF. The CDR3 bases are TGTGCCAGCAGTTCTGGACAGGGGCGCGGCTACACCTTC.

V gene TRBV7-3 combines with J gene TRBJ1-1; tentatively, D is TRBD1 (6 bases). The CDR3 has 15 amino acids. CDR1 is SGHTA, CDR2 FQGTGA, per germline. The V and J ends lost 1 base and 0 bases respectively, with 9 bases between them. The CDR3 reads CASSLNAGVNTEAFF. In DNA form, the CDR3 reads TGTGCCAGCAGCTTAAATGCAGGGGTGAACACTGAAGCTTTCTTT.

This clone was recorded once. The chain couples TRBV3-1 (or the pseudogene TRBV3-2) to TRBJ2-1; D is ambiguous. V gave up 6 bases and J gave up 7 bases, with 10 bases separating them. This CDR3 comprises 12 residues. Looked up from germline, CDR1 is LGHDT and CDR2 is YNNKEL (reference sequence). CDR3 nucleotide sequence: TGTGCCAGCAGTCTGCCAGGAAATGAGCAGTTCTTC. Amino acids: CASSLPGNEQFF.

V gene TRBV5-8 combines with J gene TRBJ1-5; 10 nucleotides match TRBD1. Germline values: CDR1 SGHTS, CDR2 YDEGEE. After removal of 3 bases from V and 4 bases from J, the junction contained 7 bases not matched to a gene. This CDR3 contains 16 residues. Here the CDR3 reads CASSSGTGVRNQPQHF. For the CDR3, the DNA is TGTGCCAGCAGCTCCGGGACAGGGGTTCGTAATCAGCCCCAGCATTTT. Full variable domain (outside the CDR3, taken from reference TRBV5-8 and TRBJ1-5): EAGVTQSPTHLIKTRGQQATLRCSPISGHTSVYWYQQALGLGLQFLLWYDEGEERNRGNFPPRFSGRQFPNYSSELNVNALELEDSALYLCASSSGTGVRNQPQHFGDGTRLSIL.

The rearrangement links TRBV7-2 to TRBJ2-7; TRBD2 matches at 9 bases. This CDR3 has 17 residues. The trim removed 0 bases at V and 3 bases at J, leaving 9 bases unmatched. Looked up from germline, CDR1 is SGHTA and CDR2 is FQGNSA. CDR3 sequence: CASSLAAGSGRGYEQYF. CDR3 DNA: TGTGCCAGCAGCTTAGCGGCTGGTAGCGGGAGAGGCTACGAGCAGTACTTC.

A few counts support this clone. The chain carries TRBV5-1 and TRBJ2-7, with 8 bases lining up with TRBD1. V trimming: 0 bases; J trimming: 3 bases; junction bases outside the gene matches: 2. The V gene's germline CDR1 is SGHRS and CDR2 YFSETQ. The CDR3 covers 14 residues. In DNA form, the CDR3 reads TGCGCCAGCAGCTTGGCCGACAGGGGCTACGAGCAGTACTTC. As protein: CASSLADRGYEQYF.

This sequence joins TRBV6-2 or TRBV6-3 and TRBJ1-2; maybe TRBD1 (5 bases). This CDR3 has 13 residues. In germline, CDR1 is MNHEY, CDR2 SVGEGT. Trimming removed 2 bases from V and 7 bases from J, with 11 bases in between. CDR3 region: CASSYAGFGGYTF. The CDR3 nucleotides read TGTGCCAGCAGTTACGCAGGGTTTGGTGGCTACACCTTC.

The chain recombines TRBV6-5 with TRBJ1-1; D is unresolved. V was cut by 4 bases and J by 11 bases, with 11 bases left in between. The CDR3 has 11 amino acids. The germline V gene has CDR1 MNHEY and CDR2 SVGAGI. The CDR3 bases are TGTGCCAGCAGTTGGTTGTCAGTGGCTTTCTTT. Protein sequence: CASSWLSVAFF.

This chain uses TRBV7-8 with TRBJ1-1; D might be TRBD1 (5 bases). The CDR3 spans 14 residues. Trimming removed 0 bases from V and 4 bases from J, with 9 bases in between. Germline V gene lookup returns CDR1 SGHVS and CDR2 FQNEAQ. CDR3 nucleotide sequence: TGTGCCAGCAGCTTAGCGGGGGTTGCCACTGAAGCTTTCTTT. Translation gives CASSLAGVATEAFF.

This clone has a handful of counts. The rearrangement joins TRBV7-2 to TRBJ1-1, with a weak D call TRBD1 (6 bases). Germline loops: CDR1 SGHTA, CDR2 FQGNSA. V was clipped by 5 bases and J by 7 bases, with 17 bases between them. CDR3 size: 14 residues. The CDR3, as DNA: TGTGCCAGCAGCCTACAGGGCGGCAGGAGTGAAGCTTTCTTT. It yields the protein CASSLQGGRSEAFF.

Notes on this clone: One end of the junction varies from germline; a read error may be responsible. The chain uses TRBV6-5 and TRBJ1-1; tentatively, D is TRBD1 (6 bases). The CDR3 has 13 amino acids. Germline CDR1 is MNHEY and CDR2 is SVGAGI. The CDR3 coding sequence is TGTGCCAGCAACCAACAGGGTGCCACTGAAGCTTCCTTT. This encodes CASNQQGATEASF.

The chain recombines TRBV3-1 (or the pseudogene TRBV3-2) with TRBJ2-1; no firm D call. Trimming shortened V by 1 base and J by 10 bases, and 8 bases separated the two germline ends. Germline V gives CDR1 LGHDT, CDR2 YNNKEL (reference sequence). This CDR3 is 12 amino acids long. CDR3 residues: CASSQADLEQFF. CDR3 in DNA: TGTGCCAGCAGCCAAGCGGACCTCGAGCAGTTCTTC.

The chain couples TRBV21-1 to TRBJ2-5; the table's D call of TRBD1 was not tested on the DNA. TRBV21-1 is shown as a pseudogene. CDR3 length equals 14 residues. CDR3 coding DNA: TGTGCCAGCAGCTCCAATGACAGAAAAGAGACCCAGTACTTC. Amino acid sequence: CASSSNDRKETQYF.

V and J are TRBV5-1 and TRBJ2-7; 13 positions match TRBD2. The germline V gene has CDR1 SGHRS and CDR2 YFSETQ. V lost 5 bases to trimming and J lost 6 bases; unmatched junction nucleotides: 8. The CDR3 consists of 15 residues. The CDR3 nucleotides are TGCGCCAGCAGACTAGCGGGAGGGAGGTCGGGCGAGCAGTACTTC. It is translated as CASRLAGGRSGEQYF.

The rearrangement joins TRBV11-2 to TRBJ2-7; D might be TRBD1 or TRBD2, each matching 5 bases. V lost 2 bases and J 4 bases, leaving 18 bases between the germline ends. This CDR3 is 16 amino acids long. The germline V gene has CDR1 SGHAT and CDR2 FQNNGV. The CDR3 DNA is TGTGCCAGCAGCTTAACGCCCCGGCAGGGAGTATACGAGCAGTACTTC. Protein: CASSLTPRQGVYEQYF.

The chain joins TRBV18 to TRBJ2-3; D perhaps matches TRBD2 (5 bases). V was cut by 5 bases and J by 4 bases, with 7 bases left in between. Germline V gene sequence: CDR1 KGHSH, CDR2 LQKENI. The CDR3 totals 12 residues. In DNA form, the CDR3 reads TGTGCCAGCTCAGACGGGGCAGATACGCAGTATTTT. Translating gives CASSDGADTQYF.

The chain has TRBV25-1 and TRBJ2-5; 11 nucleotides match TRBD2. The ends lost 6 bases at V and 4 bases at J; junction bases unmatched: 16. The CDR3 has 18 residues. CDR1 MGHDK and CDR2 SYGVNS come from the germline V gene. The DNA of the CDR3 is TGTGCCAGCAGCCCTCTTGGGTTAGCGGGAGGGCGGGGAGAGACCCAGTACTTC. Its translation: CASSPLGLAGGRGETQYF.

The J gene is TRBJ2-1, the V gene TRBV6-5; 9 bases fit TRBD1. CDR3 length: 15 amino acids. V shed 5 bases and J 7 bases; nucleotides not matched to a gene: 9. The germline gives CDR1 MNHEY, CDR2 SVGAGI. CDR3 DNA: TGTGCCAGCAGTAACGGACAGGGGAGGTCGAATGAGCAGTTCTTC. This translates into CASSNGQGRSNEQFF.